This TCR beta chain was documented in a study of a mutant IDH1 vaccine in newly diagnosed glioma. Study summary: Those enrolled had earlier been treated with radiotherapy, temozolomide, or both, mostly both.

The CDR3 runs to 13 residues. Germline loops: CDR1 SGHDN, CDR2 FVKESK. Trimming took 4 bases from V and 3 from J, leaving 10 bases between them. Worth noting for this clone: Its antigen is unknown.

Overall study findings and caveats: Any relationship between pseudoprogression and changes in top peripheral T cell clonotypes seemed absent.

The table came from immunoSEQ multiplex PCR; TCRdb's copy has only in-frame clones and leaves some out. The sample has 75,000 to 100,000 clones, approximately 80% seen once. This sample's time point: baseline, week 1 (first vaccination visit). Documented treatment: pre-vaccination baseline after standard-of-care therapy. Sequences were derived from PBMCs, sampled from a glioma patient treated with radiotherapy, temozolomide or both. The receptor comes from a man in his forties or fifties with glioma. Some clones in this sample may be carry-over from other donors' samples. The rearrangement joins TRBV14 to TRBJ2-7, with D hard to call. CDR3 nucleotides: TGTGCCAGCAGCCGGCAAGCCCTCTACGAGCAGTACTTC. Translating it yields CASSRQALYEQYF.